This section outlines one T cell receptor beta chain sequence together with its context. This entry is derived from a study of shared clonotypes between healthy human individuals. Repertoires were generated with immunoSEQ multiplex PCR, while TCRdb's copy carries only in-frame clones and drops some. The sample records about 2 million clones, 95% being singletons. Sequenced material: naive CD4+ T cells sorted from blood. The subset denotes: CD45RA+ positively selected. This clonotype originated in a man aged 18 to 30 in good health.

The CDR3 spells CTSSRHSRGSYNSPLHF. The CDR3 DNA is TGCACCAGCAGCCGCCATAGCAGGGGATCCTATAATTCACCCCTCCACTTT. This chain uses TRBV1 with TRBJ1-6; TRBD1, as called in the table, went unchecked against the DNA. TRBV1 is a pseudogene segment. This CDR3 region has 17 residues.